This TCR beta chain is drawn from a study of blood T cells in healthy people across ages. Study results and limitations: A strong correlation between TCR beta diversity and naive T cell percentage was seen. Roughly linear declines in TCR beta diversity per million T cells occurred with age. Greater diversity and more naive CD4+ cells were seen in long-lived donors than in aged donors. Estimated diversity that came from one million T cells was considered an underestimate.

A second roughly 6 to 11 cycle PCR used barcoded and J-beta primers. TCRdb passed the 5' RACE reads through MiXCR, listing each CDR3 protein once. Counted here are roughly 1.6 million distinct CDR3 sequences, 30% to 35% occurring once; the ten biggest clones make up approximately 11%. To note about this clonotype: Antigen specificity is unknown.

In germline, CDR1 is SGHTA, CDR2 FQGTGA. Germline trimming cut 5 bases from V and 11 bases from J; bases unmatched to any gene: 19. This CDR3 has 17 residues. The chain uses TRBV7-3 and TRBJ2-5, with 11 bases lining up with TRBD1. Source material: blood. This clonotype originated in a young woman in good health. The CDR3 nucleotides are TGTGCCAGCAGCCCCTATCCCGGGACAGGGGGTAACAATGAGCAGTACTTC. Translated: CASSPYPGTGGNNEQYF.